One and the same sample provided the 3 T cell receptor beta chains below, sequenced in a study of blood T cell repertoires in COVID-19. Here immunoSEQ multiplex PCR was the method, and the copy in TCRdb shows in-frame clones only, minus some. The data show 200,000 to 250,000 clones, roughly 82% seen once. Sample: peripheral blood. Source of these receptors: a woman aged 40 to 49 with acute or convalescent COVID-19.

The genes are TRBV7-2 and TRBJ2-7; 7 bases align to TRBD2. V shed 2 bases, J shed 5 bases, and the junction held 15 bases outside the gene matches. The CDR3 spans 17 residues. Germline assignment: CDR1 SGHTA and CDR2 FQGNSA. This chain's CDR3 is CASSLYLRGLAVNEQYF. The CDR3 DNA sequence: TGTGCCAGCAGCTTATATCTTAGAGGGCTAGCGGTTAACGAGCAGTACTTC.

The chain joins TRBV7-6 to TRBJ1-3; unclear D gene. Trimming took off 4 bases at V and 2 bases at J, with 15 bases between the two ends. CDR1 is SGHVS, CDR2 FNYEAQ, per germline. This CDR3 region has 16 residues. CDR3 protein: CASSSEGPGAGNTIYF. Written as DNA, the CDR3 is TGTGCCAGCAGCTCCGAAGGACCCGGGGCTGGAAACACCATATATTTT.

The chain links TRBV3-1 (or the pseudogene TRBV3-2) to TRBJ1-6, with 9 bases fitting TRBD1. V was pared by 8 bases and J by 11 bases, with 10 bases of the junction left unmatched. The CDR3 totals 14 residues. From germline, CDR1 is LGHDT and CDR2 YNNKEL (reference sequence). DNA for the CDR3: TGTGCCAGCCAGAGGACAGGGGCAGTGACACCCCTCCACTTT. Translated, it gives CASQRTGAVTPLHF.